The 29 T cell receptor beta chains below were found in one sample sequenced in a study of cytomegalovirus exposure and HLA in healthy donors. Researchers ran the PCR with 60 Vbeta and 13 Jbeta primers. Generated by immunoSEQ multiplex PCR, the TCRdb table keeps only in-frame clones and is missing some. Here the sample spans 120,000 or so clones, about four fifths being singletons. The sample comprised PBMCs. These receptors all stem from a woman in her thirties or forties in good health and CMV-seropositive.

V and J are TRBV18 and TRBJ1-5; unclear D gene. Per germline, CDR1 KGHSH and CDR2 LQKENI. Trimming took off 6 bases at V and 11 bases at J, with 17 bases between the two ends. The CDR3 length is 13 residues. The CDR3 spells CASSADELGAQHF. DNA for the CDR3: TGTGCCAGCTCCGCAGACGAGCTCGGGGCCCAGCATTTT.

The CDR3, as DNA: TGTGCCAGCAGCTTGGCTAGCGGGGGCTACAATGAGCAGTTCTTC. It specifies CASSLASGGYNEQFF. The chain uses TRBV27 and TRBJ2-1; 10 nucleotides agree with TRBD2. J gave up 3 bases and V 6 bases, and 5 bases lay outside the gene matches. Germline CDR1 MNHEY, CDR2 SMNVEV (reference sequence). CDR3 length equals 15 residues.

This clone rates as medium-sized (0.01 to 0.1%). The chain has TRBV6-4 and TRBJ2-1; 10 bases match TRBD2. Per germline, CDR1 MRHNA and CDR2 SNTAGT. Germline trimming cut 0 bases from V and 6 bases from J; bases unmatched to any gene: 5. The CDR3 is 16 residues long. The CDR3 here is CASSDSSSGGPNEQFF. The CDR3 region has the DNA TGTGCCAGCAGTGACTCCTCTAGCGGGGGACCCAATGAGCAGTTCTTC.

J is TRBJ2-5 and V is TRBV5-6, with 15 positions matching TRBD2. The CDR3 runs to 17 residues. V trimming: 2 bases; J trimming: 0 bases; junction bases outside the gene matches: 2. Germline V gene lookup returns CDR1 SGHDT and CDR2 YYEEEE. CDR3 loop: CASSLGTSGRYQETQYF. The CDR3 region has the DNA TGTGCCAGCAGCTTAGGGACTAGCGGGAGGTACCAAGAGACCCAGTACTTC.

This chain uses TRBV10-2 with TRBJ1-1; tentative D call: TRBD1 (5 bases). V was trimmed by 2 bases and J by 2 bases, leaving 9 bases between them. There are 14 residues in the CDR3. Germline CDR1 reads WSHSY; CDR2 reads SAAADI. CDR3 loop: CASSEVGGNTEAFF. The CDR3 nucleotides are TGCGCCAGCAGTGAGGTGGGGGGAAACACTGAAGCTTTCTTT.

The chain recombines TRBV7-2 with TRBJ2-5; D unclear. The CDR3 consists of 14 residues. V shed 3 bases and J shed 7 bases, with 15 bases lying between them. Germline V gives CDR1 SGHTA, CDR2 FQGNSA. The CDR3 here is CASSFESTPGTQYF. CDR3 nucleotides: TGTGCCAGCAGCTTTGAGTCAACCCCTGGGACCCAGTACTTC.

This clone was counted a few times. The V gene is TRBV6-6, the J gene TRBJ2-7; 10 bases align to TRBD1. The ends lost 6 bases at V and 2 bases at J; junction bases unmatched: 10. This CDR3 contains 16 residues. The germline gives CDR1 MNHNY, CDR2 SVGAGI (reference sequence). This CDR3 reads CASSSQGQGNPYEQYF. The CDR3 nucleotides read TGTGCCAGCAGCTCACAGGGACAGGGGAACCCCTACGAGCAGTACTTC.

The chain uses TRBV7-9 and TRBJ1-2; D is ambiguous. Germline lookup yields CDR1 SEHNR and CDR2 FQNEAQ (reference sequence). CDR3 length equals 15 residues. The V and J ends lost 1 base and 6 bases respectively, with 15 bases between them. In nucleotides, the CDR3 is TGTGCCAGCAGCTTAGTTGGGTGGAACCAGGATGGCTACACCTTC. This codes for CASSLVGWNQDGYTF.

DNA of the CDR3: TGTGCCAGCAGCCATGGACAGGTGGAGTTCTTC. Translated, it gives CASSHGQVEFF. J is TRBJ2-1 and V is TRBV5-6, with TRBD1 identical over 7 bases. Germline values: CDR1 SGHDT, CDR2 YYEEEE. This CDR3 has 11 residues. V lost 4 bases, J lost 14 bases, and 6 bases stayed unmatched.

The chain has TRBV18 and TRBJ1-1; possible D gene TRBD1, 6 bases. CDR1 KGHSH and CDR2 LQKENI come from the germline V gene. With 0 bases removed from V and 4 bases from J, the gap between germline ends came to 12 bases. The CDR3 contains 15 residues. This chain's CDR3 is CASSPPLGAGTEAFF. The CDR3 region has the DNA TGTGCCAGCTCACCACCTTTGGGGGCGGGCACTGAAGCTTTCTTT.

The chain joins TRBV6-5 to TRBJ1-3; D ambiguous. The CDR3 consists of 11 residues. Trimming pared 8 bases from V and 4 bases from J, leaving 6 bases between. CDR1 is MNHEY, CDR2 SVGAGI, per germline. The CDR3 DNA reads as TGTGCCAGCCTTAGCGGAAACACCATATATTTT. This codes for CASLSGNTIYF.

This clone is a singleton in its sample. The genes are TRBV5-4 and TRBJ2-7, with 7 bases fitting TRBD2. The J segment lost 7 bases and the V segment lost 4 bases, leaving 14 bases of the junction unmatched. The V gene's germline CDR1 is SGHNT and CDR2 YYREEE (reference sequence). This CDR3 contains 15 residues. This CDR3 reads CASSLNGLETQEQYF. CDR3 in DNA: TGTGCCAGCAGCCTGAACGGACTAGAAACCCAAGAGCAGTACTTC.

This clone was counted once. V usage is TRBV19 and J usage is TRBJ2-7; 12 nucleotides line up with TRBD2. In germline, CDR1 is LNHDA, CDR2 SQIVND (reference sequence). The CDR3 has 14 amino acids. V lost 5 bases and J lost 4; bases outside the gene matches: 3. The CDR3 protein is CASSVTSGSYEQYF. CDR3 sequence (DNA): TGTGCCAGTAGTGTGACTAGCGGGAGTTACGAGCAGTACTTC.

The CDR3 sequence is CATSRVQAAGGVYTF. The CDR3 DNA sequence: TGTGCCACCAGCAGAGTACAGGCCGCCGGCGGCGTCTACACCTTC. The rearrangement joins TRBV15 to TRBJ1-2; D possibly corresponds to TRBD1 (5 bases). CDR1 is LNHNV, CDR2 YYDKDF, per germline (reference sequence). The CDR3 spans 15 residues. V lost 1 base and J 10 bases, leaving 19 bases between the germline ends. Combining the CDR3 with reference TRBV15 and TRBJ1-2 gives the whole variable domain DAMVIQNPRYQVTQFGKPVTLSCSQTLNHNVMYWYQQKSSQAPKLLFHYYDKDFNNEADTPDNFQSRRPNTSFCFLDIRSPGLGDTAMYLCATSRVQAAGGVYTFGSGTRLTVV.

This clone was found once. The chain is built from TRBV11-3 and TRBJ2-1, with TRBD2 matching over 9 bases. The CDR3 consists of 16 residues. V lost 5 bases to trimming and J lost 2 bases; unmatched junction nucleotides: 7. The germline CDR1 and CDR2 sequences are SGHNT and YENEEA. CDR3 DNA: TGTGCCAGCAGCCGCCGACTAGCGGCAACCTACAATGAGCAGTTCTTC. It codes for CASSRRLAATYNEQFF.

CDR3 in amino acids: CASSESGFTGELFF. The CDR3 region has the DNA TGTGCCAGCAGTGAAAGTGGCTTCACCGGGGAGCTGTTTTTT. This chain links TRBV25-1 with TRBJ2-2; D unresolved. The ends were cut back, 2 bases at V and 4 bases at J, with 8 bases in the middle. Per germline, CDR1 MGHDK and CDR2 SYGVNS. The CDR3 totals 14 residues.

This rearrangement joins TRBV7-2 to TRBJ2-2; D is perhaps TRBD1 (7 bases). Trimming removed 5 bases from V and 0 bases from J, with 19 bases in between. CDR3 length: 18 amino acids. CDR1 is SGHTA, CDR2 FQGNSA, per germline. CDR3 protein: CASSPPLGRGANTGELFF. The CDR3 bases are TGTGCCAGCAGCCCTCCTCTGGGCAGGGGGGCGAACACCGGGGAGCTGTTTTTT.

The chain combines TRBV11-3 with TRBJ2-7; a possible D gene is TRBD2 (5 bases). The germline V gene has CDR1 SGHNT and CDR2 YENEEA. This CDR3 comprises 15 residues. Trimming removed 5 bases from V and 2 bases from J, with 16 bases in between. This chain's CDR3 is CASSPVVAKTYEQYF. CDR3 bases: TGTGCCAGCAGCCCCGTGGTAGCGAAGACCTACGAGCAGTACTTC. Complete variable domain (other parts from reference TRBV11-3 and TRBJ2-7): EAGVVQSPRYKIIEKKQPVAFWCNPISGHNTLYWYLQNLGQGPELLIRYENEEAVDDSQLPKDRFSAERLKGVDSTLKIQPAELGDSAVYLCASSPVVAKTYEQYFGPGTRLTVT.

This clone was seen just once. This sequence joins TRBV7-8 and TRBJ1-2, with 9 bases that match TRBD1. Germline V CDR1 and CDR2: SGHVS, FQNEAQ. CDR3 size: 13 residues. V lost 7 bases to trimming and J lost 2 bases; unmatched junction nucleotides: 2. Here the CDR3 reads CASKDRGNYGYTF. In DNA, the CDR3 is TGTGCCAGCAAGGACAGGGGAAACTATGGCTACACCTTC.

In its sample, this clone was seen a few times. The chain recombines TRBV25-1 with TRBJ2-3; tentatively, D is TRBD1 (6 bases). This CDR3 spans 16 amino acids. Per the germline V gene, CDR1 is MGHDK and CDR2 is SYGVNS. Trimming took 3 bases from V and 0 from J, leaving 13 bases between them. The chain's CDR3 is CASSDSGGVSTDTQYF. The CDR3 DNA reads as TGTGCCAGCAGTGATTCTGGGGGCGTAAGCACAGATACGCAGTATTTT.

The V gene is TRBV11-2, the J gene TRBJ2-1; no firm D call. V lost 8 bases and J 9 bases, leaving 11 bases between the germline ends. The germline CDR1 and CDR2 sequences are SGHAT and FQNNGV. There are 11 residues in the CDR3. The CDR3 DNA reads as TGTGCCAGCTCCGCGGATGGTGAGCAGTTCTTC. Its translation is CASSADGEQFF.

In DNA form, the CDR3 reads TGTGCCAGCAGCCTCGCGACACACAATGAGCAGTTCTTC. This codes for CASSLATHNEQFF. The chain carries TRBV11-3 and TRBJ2-1; D call uncertain. The CDR3 covers 13 residues. CDR1 SGHNT and CDR2 YENEEA come from the germline V gene. With 5 bases removed from V and 5 bases from J, the gap between germline ends came to 10 bases.

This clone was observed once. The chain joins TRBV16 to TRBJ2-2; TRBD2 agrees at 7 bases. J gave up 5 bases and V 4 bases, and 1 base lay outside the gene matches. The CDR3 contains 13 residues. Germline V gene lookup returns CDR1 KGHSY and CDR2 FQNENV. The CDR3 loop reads CASSRTRTGELFF. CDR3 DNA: TGTGCCAGCAGCCGGACTAGGACCGGGGAGCTGTTTTTT.

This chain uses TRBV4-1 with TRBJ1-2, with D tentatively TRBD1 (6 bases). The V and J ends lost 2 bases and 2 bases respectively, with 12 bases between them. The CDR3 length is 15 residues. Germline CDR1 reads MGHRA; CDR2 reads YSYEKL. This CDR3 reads CASSQTETGNYGYTF. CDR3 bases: TGCGCCAGCAGCCAAACAGAGACAGGAAACTATGGCTACACCTTC.

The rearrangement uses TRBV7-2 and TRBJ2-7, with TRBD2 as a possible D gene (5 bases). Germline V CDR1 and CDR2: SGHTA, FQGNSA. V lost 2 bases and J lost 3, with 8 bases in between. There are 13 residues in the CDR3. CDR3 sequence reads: CASSLFRGYEQYF. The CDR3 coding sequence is TGTGCCAGCAGCTTATTTCGGGGCTACGAGCAGTACTTC.

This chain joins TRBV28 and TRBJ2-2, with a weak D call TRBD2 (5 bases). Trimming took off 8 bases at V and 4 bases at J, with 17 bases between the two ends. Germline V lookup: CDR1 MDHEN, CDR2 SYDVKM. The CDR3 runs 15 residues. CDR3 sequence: CASLRDGVGTGELFF. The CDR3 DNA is TGTGCCAGCCTCCGCGACGGGGTCGGCACCGGGGAGCTGTTTTTT.

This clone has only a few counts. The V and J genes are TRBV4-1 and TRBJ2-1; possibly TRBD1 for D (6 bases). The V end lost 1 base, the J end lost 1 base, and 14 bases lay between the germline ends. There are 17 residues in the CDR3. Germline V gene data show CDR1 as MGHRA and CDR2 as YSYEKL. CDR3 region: CASSQGLGGVSYNEQFF. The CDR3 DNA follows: TGCGCCAGCAGCCAAGGGCTAGGGGGTGTATCCTACAATGAGCAGTTCTTC.

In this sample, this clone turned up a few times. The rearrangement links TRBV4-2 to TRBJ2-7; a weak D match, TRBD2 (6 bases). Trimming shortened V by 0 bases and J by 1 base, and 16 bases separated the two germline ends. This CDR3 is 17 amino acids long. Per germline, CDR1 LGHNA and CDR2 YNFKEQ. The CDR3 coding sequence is TGTGCCAGCAGCCAAGAGGGTAGCGCGGGATCGTCCTACGAGCAGTACTTC. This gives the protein CASSQEGSAGSSYEQYF.

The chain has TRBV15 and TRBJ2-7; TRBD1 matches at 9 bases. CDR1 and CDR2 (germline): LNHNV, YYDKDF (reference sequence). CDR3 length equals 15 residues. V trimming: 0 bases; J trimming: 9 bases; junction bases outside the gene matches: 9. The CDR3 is CATSRDRGQGIGQYF. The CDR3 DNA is TGTGCCACCAGCAGAGATCGAGGACAGGGGATAGGGCAGTACTTC.